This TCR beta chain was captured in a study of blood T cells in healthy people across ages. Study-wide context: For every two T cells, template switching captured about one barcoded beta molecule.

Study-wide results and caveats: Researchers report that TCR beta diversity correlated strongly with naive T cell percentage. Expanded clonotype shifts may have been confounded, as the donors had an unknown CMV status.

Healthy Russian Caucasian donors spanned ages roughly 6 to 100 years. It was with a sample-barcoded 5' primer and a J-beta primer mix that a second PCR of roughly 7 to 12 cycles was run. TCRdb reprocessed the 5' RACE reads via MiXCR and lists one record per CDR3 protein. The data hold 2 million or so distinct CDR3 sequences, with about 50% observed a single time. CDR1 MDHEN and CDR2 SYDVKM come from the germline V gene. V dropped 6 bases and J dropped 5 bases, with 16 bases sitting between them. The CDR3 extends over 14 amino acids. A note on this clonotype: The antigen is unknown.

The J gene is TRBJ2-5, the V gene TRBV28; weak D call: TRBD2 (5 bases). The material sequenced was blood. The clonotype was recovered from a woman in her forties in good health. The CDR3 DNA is TGTGCCAGCAGCCACGGTCGAGGGTGGGAGACCCAGTACTTC. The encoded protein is CASSHGRGWETQYF.